The 22 T cell receptor beta chains below come from one sample, sequenced in a study of beta chain features in type 1 diabetes (dated by TCRdb to about 2018). Results and caveats for the whole study, not just this receptor: Type 1 diabetes patients showed a moderate but significant shortening of TCRB CDR3 length in all four CD4+ subsets.

The antigens these receptors bind are not known. To prepare the library, the immunoSEQ multiplex PCR assay was applied. All of the isolated RNA was reverse transcribed with the High Capacity cDNA Reverse Transcription Kit, so expressed TCRB transcripts were sequenced. Imported from immuneACCESS, the table was reduced by TCRdb to in-frame sequences with V and J called. These copies leave out some clones; in studies compared against another copy, an unresolved V gene accounts for under half, and the cause of the remainder is not known. This sample comprises approximately 170,000 clones, 6.5% to 9.5% of them detected only once. Clones ranked in the top ten supply around 0.94% of the sample. The material sequenced was central memory CD4+ T cells from blood. The receptors shown here come from a woman aged 40 to 49 with type 1 diabetes.

This clone was recorded a few times. This chain connects TRBV29-1 to TRBJ1-3; tentatively, D is TRBD1 (6 bases). The V end was cut by 6 bases, the J end by 0 bases, with 15 bases between. Germline CDR1 is SQVTM and CDR2 is ANQGSEA. The CDR3 has 15 residues. CDR3 in amino acids: CSVGHGSLSGNTIYF. The CDR3 DNA follows: TGCAGCGTGGGACACGGGTCCCTCTCTGGAAACACCATATATTTT.

This clone has just a few counts. The rearrangement joins TRBV7-3 to TRBJ2-3; a weak D match, TRBD2 (6 bases). V was cut by 8 bases and J by 4 bases, with 10 bases left in between. This CDR3 has 12 residues. Per the germline V gene, CDR1 is SGHTA and CDR2 is FQGTGA. For the CDR3, the DNA is TGTGCCAGCGGGACTCCCGCAGATACGCAGTATTTT. As protein: CASGTPADTQYF.

This clone was detected a few times. This chain connects TRBV6-6 to TRBJ2-3, with 11 bases matching TRBD1. The CDR3 sequence is 15 residues long. Germline CDR1 MNHNY, CDR2 SVGAGI (reference sequence). With V trimmed by 6 bases and J by 4 bases, 6 bases remained unmatched. In nucleotides, the CDR3 is TGTGCCAGCAGATGGGACAGGGGGAGGGCAGATACGCAGTATTTT. Amino acids: CASRWDRGRADTQYF.

This clone was seen only a few times. The V gene is TRBV5-6, the J gene TRBJ1-1, with TRBD1 as a possible D gene (5 bases). The germline gives CDR1 SGHDT, CDR2 YYEEEE. Trimming cost V 4 bases and J 5 bases, with 12 bases left between them. The CDR3 extends over 13 amino acids. The CDR3 DNA reads TGTGCCAGCAGCCCCGACAGAGGTACTGAAGCTTTCTTT. It codes for CASSPDRGTEAFF.

This clone has only a few counts. V is TRBV7-3 and J is TRBJ2-1; weak D call: TRBD2 (6 bases). The germline CDR1 and CDR2 sequences are SGHTA and FQGTGA. This CDR3 spans 13 amino acids. V was shortened by 0 bases and J by 9 bases, with 9 bases between the two germline ends. The CDR3 DNA sequence: TGTGCCAGCAGCTTAACGATGGGAGGTGAGCAGTTCTTC. As protein: CASSLTMGGEQFF.

The genes are TRBV9 and TRBJ2-7, with 11 bases identical to TRBD1. The CDR3 runs 15 residues. Germline CDR1 reads SGDLS; CDR2 reads YYNGEE. V lost 0 bases and J lost 7; bases outside the gene matches: 6. CDR3 sequence reads: CASSVDGQGAREQYF. The CDR3 DNA reads as TGTGCCAGCAGCGTAGATGGACAGGGGGCAAGGGAGCAGTACTTC.

There are a few counts of this clone. The chain couples TRBV5-5 to TRBJ2-7; 8 nucleotides agree with TRBD2. Trimming removed 3 bases from V and 3 bases from J; junction bases left unmatched: 11. Germline V CDR1 and CDR2: SGHKS, YYEKEE (reference sequence). The CDR3 contains 16 residues. CDR3 sequence: CASSSRPGLGDYEQYF. As DNA, the CDR3 is TGTGCCAGCAGCTCCCGACCGGGACTAGGGGACTACGAGCAGTACTTC.

The genes are TRBV5-1 and TRBJ1-2; tentatively, D is TRBD1 (6 bases). The V gene's germline CDR1 is SGHRS and CDR2 YFSETQ. This CDR3 comprises 15 residues. Trimming stripped 4 bases from V and 7 bases from J, with 20 bases between. The CDR3 DNA sequence: TGCGCCAGCAGCCTAACCTCAGGGGATGGTCGTGGCTACACCTTC. Encoded protein: CASSLTSGDGRGYTF.

The sample holds a few counts of this clone. CDR3 in DNA: TGTGCCAGCACCCCCTCGGGGGGGCTGGATGAAAAACTGTTTTTT. Translating it yields CASTPSGGLDEKLFF. The chain combines TRBV7-2 with TRBJ1-4, with D tentatively TRBD1 (6 bases). The CDR3 totals 15 residues. Per the germline V gene, CDR1 is SGHTA and CDR2 is FQGNSA. The ends were cut back, 7 bases at V and 6 bases at J, with 18 bases in the middle.

Only a few counts were recorded for this clone. As DNA, the CDR3 is TGCAGCGTTGGGACAGGGGCAAGGGGAAACACCATATATTTT. Its translation: CSVGTGARGNTIYF. V usage is TRBV29-1 and J usage is TRBJ1-3; 9 bases fit TRBD1. Germline CDR1 is SQVTM and CDR2 is ANQGSEA. V dropped 4 bases and J dropped 4; count of bases not matched to a gene: 5. The CDR3 contains 14 residues.

This rearrangement joins TRBV9 to TRBJ2-2; D is possibly TRBD1 (6 bases). Per the germline V gene, CDR1 is SGDLS and CDR2 is YYNGEE. Between the trimmed V and J ends, which lost 4 bases and 6 bases, there was a span of 13 bases. The CDR3 is made up of 14 amino acids. The CDR3 loop is CASSPRTGSGELFF. The CDR3, as DNA: TGTGCCAGCAGCCCCCGAACAGGGTCCGGGGAGCTGTTTTTT.

This chain connects TRBV28 to TRBJ2-1; 12 nucleotides match TRBD2. Germline CDR1 is MDHEN and CDR2 is SYDVKM. V shed 5 bases and J 4 bases; nucleotides not matched to a gene: 6. The CDR3 totals 16 residues. In DNA form, the CDR3 reads TGTGCCAGCAGTGGGATGCTAGCGGGAGGGTACAATGAGCAGTTCTTC. This sequence encodes CASSGMLAGGYNEQFF.

The chain joins TRBV7-3 to TRBJ2-2; no definite D call. Germline V CDR1 and CDR2: SGHTA, FQGTGA. This CDR3 contains 14 residues. Trimming stripped 3 bases from V and 0 bases from J, with 5 bases between. DNA for the CDR3: TGTGCCAGCAGCTTCTTATCGAACACCGGGGAGCTGTTTTTT. It codes for CASSFLSNTGELFF.

This clone was counted between two and nine times. V gene TRBV7-9 combines with J gene TRBJ2-6, with no clear D. The CDR3 is 13 amino acids. With 6 bases removed from V and 12 bases from J, the gap between germline ends came to 15 bases. Germline CDR1 SEHNR, CDR2 FQNEAQ (reference sequence). The CDR3 sequence: CASRAAGSPVLTF. The CDR3 region has the DNA TGTGCCAGCAGGGCCGCCGGGTCCCCCGTCCTGACTTTC.

This clone was counted only a few times. The chain joins TRBV28 to TRBJ1-4; D is unclear. In germline, CDR1 is MDHEN, CDR2 SYDVKM. The CDR3 is made up of 12 amino acids. V dropped 5 bases and J dropped 8 bases, with 9 bases sitting between them. This CDR3 is CASSEVPEKLFF. DNA of the CDR3: TGTGCCAGCAGTGAGGTTCCGGAAAAACTGTTTTTT. Full variable domain (missing parts from reference TRBV28 and TRBJ1-4): DVKVTQSSRYLVKRTGEKVFLECVQDMDHENMFWYRQDPGLGLRLIYFSYDVKMKEKGDIPEGYSVSREKKERFSLILESASTNQTSMYLCASSEVPEKLFFGSGTQLSVL.

The CDR3 loop is CASSFAGTGPYNEQFF. DNA of the CDR3: TGTGCCAGCAGCTTCGCCGGGACAGGGCCCTACAATGAGCAGTTCTTC. The chain has TRBV7-2 and TRBJ2-1; 9 nucleotides line up with TRBD1. This CDR3 is 16 amino acids long. In germline, CDR1 is SGHTA, CDR2 FQGNSA. Trimming took 3 bases from V and 2 from J; bases not matched to a gene: 5.

This chain uses TRBV5-1 with TRBJ2-5; D gene ambiguous. CDR1 is SGHRS, CDR2 YFSETQ, per germline. Trimming removed 5 bases from V and 0 bases from J, with 5 bases in between. The CDR3 totals 12 residues. The CDR3 nucleotides read TGCGCCAGCAGACGGGACCAAGAGACCCAGTACTTC. Protein product: CASRRDQETQYF.

This clone was seen a few times. The CDR3 reads CASSPMTSGRASYDTQYF. CDR3 DNA sequence: TGTGCCAGCAGCCCGATGACTAGCGGGAGGGCATCATACGATACGCAGTATTTT. This chain links TRBV11-2 with TRBJ2-3, with TRBD2 identical over 14 bases. This CDR3 contains 18 residues. Trimming took 5 bases from V and 6 from J; bases not matched to a gene: 13. Germline CDR1 SGHAT, CDR2 FQNNGV.

J is TRBJ2-3 and V is TRBV28; 9 bases agree with TRBD1. The J segment lost 4 bases and the V segment lost 5 bases, leaving 7 bases of the junction unmatched. Germline V gives CDR1 MDHEN, CDR2 SYDVKM. The CDR3 spans 15 residues. CDR3 amino acids: CASSRMTGGPDTQYF. In nucleotides, the CDR3 is TGTGCCAGCAGTCGTATGACAGGGGGGCCAGATACGCAGTATTTT.

This clone was recorded at least ten times. The chain joins TRBV7-9 to TRBJ1-6; no reliable D call. CDR3 length: 15 residues. CDR1 SEHNR and CDR2 FQNEAQ come from the germline V gene (reference sequence). The V gene lost 6 bases and the J gene lost 7 bases, with 16 bases spanning the gap. CDR3 protein: CASRSHRVANSPLHF. The CDR3 DNA reads as TGTGCCAGCAGATCCCACCGGGTTGCCAATTCACCCCTCCACTTT.

This clone was seen at least ten times. The chain carries TRBV29-1 and TRBJ2-2; D is possibly TRBD2 (5 bases). The CDR3 is 13 residues long. Germline V CDR1 and CDR2: SQVTM, ANQGSEA. Deletions cut 3 bases from V and 1 base from J, with 6 bases between. The CDR3 DNA reads as TGCAGCGTTGACGGAGGGAACACCGGGGAGCTGTTTTTT. Protein: CSVDGGNTGELFF.

This clone was counted only a few times. The chain employs TRBV5-4 and TRBJ2-7; 12 bases are a match to TRBD2. The germline gives CDR1 SGHNT, CDR2 YYREEE (reference sequence). This CDR3 has 16 amino acids. After removal of 0 bases from V and 5 bases from J, the junction contained 6 bases not matched to a gene. The DNA of the CDR3 is TGTGCCAGCAGCTTGGGTCTAGCGGGAGGGCAGGACGAGCAGTACTTC. Amino acids: CASSLGLAGGQDEQYF.